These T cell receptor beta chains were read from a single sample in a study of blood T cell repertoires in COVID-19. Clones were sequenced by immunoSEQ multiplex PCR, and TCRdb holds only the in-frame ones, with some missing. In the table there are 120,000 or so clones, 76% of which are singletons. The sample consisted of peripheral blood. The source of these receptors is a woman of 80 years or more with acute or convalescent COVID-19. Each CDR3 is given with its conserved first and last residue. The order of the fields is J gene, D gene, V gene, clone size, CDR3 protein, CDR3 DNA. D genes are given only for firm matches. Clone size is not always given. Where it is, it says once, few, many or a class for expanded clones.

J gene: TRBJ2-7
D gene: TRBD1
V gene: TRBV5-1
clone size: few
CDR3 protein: CASSLWDRENYEQYF
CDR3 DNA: TGCGCCAGCAGCCTCTGGGACAGGGAAAACTACGAGCAGTACTTC

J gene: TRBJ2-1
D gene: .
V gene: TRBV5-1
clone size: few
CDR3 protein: CASSSSPGGSYNEQFF
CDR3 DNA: TGCGCCAGCAGTTCCAGCCCCGGGGGCTCCTACAATGAGCAGTTCTTC

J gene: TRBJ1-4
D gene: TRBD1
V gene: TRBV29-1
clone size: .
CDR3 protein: CSVEDWTGVNEKLFF
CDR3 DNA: TGCAGCGTTGAAGATTGGACAGGGGTGAATGAAAAACTGTTTTTT

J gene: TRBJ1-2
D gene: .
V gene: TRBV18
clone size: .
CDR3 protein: CASFPSLGGEYGYTF
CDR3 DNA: TGTGCCAGCTTCCCGAGCCTAGGGGGTGAATATGGCTACACCTTC

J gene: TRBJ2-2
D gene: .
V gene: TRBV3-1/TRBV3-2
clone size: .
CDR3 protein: CASSPKTGELFF
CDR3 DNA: TGTGCCAGCAGCCCAAAAACCGGGGAGCTGTTTTTT

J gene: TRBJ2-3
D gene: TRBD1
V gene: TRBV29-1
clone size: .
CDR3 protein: CSVDDRGTTDTQYF
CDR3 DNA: TGCAGCGTTGACGACAGGGGGACAACAGATACGCAGTATTTT

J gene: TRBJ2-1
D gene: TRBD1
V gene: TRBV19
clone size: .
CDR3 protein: CASSISARQGNEQFF
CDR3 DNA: TGTGCCAGTAGTATATCGGCCCGACAGGGTAATGAGCAGTTCTTC

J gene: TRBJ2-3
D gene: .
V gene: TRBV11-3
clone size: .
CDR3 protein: CASSLGSKDSGLMGTDTQYF
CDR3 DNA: TGTGCCAGCAGCCTAGGGTCCAAGGACTCCGGCCTGATGGGCACAGATACGCAGTATTTT

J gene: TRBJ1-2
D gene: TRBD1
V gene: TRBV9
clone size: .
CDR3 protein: CASSVDWDRAPYGYTF
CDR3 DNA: TGTGCCAGTAGCGTAGATTGGGACAGGGCGCCCTATGGCTACACCTTC

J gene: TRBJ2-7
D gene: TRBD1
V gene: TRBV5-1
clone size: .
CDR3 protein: CASSPTGTGSHEQYF
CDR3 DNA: TGCGCCAGCAGCCCTACCGGGACAGGGAGCCACGAGCAGTACTTC

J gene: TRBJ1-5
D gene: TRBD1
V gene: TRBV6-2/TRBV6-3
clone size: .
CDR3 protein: CASSYGPRGALQPQHF
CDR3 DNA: TGTGCCAGCAGTTACGGCCCCAGGGGGGCCCTTCAGCCCCAGCATTTT

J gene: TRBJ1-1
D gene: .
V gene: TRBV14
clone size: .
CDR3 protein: CASSKSMNTEAFF
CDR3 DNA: TGTGCCAGCAGCAAATCAATGAACACTGAAGCTTTCTTT

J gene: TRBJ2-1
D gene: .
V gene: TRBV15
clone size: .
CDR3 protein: CATSRERQGEQFF
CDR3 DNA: TGTGCCACCAGCAGAGAAAGACAAGGTGAGCAGTTCTTC

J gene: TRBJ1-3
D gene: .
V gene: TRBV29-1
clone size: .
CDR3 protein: CSFLGVDGRTIYF
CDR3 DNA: TGCAGCTTTCTCGGGGTGGACGGAAGGACCATATATTTT

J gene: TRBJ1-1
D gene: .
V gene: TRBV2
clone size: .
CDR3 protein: CASSDGGVSTEAFF
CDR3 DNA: TGTGCCAGCAGTGACGGGGGGGTGAGCACTGAAGCTTTCTTT

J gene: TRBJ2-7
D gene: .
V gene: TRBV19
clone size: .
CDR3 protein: CASSGPALASSYEQYF
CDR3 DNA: TGTGCCAGTAGTGGGCCGGCACTAGCCTCCTCCTACGAGCAGTACTTC

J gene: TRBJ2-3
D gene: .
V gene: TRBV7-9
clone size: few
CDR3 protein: CASSAQSGTDTQYF
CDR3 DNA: TGTGCCAGCAGCGCACAGTCGGGCACAGATACGCAGTATTTT

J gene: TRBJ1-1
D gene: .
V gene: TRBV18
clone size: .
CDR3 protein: CASSPPQGSTEAFF
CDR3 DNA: TGTGCCAGCTCACCACCCCAGGGGAGCACTGAAGCTTTCTTT

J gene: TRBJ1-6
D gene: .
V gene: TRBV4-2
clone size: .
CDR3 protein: CASSQEPRNNSPLHF
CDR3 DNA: TGTGCCAGCAGCCAAGAACCCAGGAATAATTCACCCCTCCACTTT

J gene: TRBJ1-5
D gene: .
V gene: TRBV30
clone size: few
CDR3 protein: CAWSLESNQPQHF
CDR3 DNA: TGTGCCTGGAGCTTAGAGAGCAATCAGCCCCAGCATTTT

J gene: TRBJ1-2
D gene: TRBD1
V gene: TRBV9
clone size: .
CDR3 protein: CASSARQGAEYGYTF
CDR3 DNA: TGTGCCAGCAGCGCCCGACAGGGGGCGGAATACGGCTACACCTTC

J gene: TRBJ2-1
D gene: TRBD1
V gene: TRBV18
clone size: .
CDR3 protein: CASSPRSTGGFYNEQFF
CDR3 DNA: TGTGCCAGCTCACCAAGGTCAACAGGGGGCTTTTACAATGAGCAGTTCTTC

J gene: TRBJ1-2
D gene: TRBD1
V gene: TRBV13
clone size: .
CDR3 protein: CASSRDRGSSGYTF
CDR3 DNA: TGTGCCAGCAGCCGGGACAGGGGTAGCAGTGGCTACACCTTC

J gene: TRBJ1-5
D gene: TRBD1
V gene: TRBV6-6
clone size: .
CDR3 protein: CAAKGQGNQPQHF
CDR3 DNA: TGTGCCGCCAAGGGACAGGGAAATCAGCCCCAGCATTTT

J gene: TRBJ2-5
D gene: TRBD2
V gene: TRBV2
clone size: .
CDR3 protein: CASSSAGVWETQYF
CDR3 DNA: TGTGCCAGCAGTTCGGCGGGGGTATGGGAGACCCAGTACTTC

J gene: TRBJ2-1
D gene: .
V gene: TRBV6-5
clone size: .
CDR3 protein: CASSTRGRSYNEQFF
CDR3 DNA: TGTGCCAGCAGCACAAGAGGAAGATCCTACAATGAGCAGTTCTTC

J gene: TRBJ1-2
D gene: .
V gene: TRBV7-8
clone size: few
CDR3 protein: CASSLDDRYIYGYTF
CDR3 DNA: TGTGCCAGCAGCCTTGACGACAGGTACATCTATGGCTACACCTTC

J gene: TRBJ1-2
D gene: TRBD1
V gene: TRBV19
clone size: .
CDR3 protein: CASRPRQGLYGYTF
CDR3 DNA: TGTGCCAGTAGACCTCGACAGGGGCTCTATGGCTACACCTTC

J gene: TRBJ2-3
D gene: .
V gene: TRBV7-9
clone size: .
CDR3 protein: CASSPRGLRSTDTQYF
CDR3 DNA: TGTGCCAGCAGCCCCCGCGGCTTGCGGAGCACAGATACGCAGTATTTT

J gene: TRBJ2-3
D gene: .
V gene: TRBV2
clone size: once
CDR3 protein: CASSEGAGNTDTQYF
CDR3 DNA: TGTGCCAGCAGTGAAGGGGCGGGGAACACAGATACGCAGTATTTT

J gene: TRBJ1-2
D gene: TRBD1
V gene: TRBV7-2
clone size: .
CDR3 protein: CASSRGQGTGYTF
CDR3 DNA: TGTGCCAGCAGCCGCGGACAGGGTACGGGCTACACCTTC

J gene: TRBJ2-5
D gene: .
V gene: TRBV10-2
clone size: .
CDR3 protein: CASTPEGRVQETQYF
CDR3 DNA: TGCGCCAGCACTCCGGAGGGCAGGGTACAAGAGACCCAGTACTTC

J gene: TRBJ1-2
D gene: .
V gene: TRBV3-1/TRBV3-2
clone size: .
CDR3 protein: CASSQGYRDAHGYTF
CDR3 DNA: TGTGCCAGCAGCCAAGGTTACAGGGATGCTCATGGCTACACCTTC

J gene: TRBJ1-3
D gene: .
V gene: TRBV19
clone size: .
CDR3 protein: CASRAFFLSGNTIYF
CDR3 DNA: TGTGCCAGTAGGGCCTTCTTCCTCTCTGGAAACACCATATATTTT

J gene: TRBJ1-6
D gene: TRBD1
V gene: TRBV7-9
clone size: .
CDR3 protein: CASSPEDRGRRSYNSPLHF
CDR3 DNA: TGTGCCAGCAGCCCCGAAGACAGGGGGCGCAGGTCCTATAATTCACCCCTCCACTTT

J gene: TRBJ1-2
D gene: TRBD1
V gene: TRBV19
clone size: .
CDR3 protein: CASSIATGGVSGYTF
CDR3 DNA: TGTGCCAGTAGTATCGCGACAGGGGGCGTTAGTGGCTACACCTTC

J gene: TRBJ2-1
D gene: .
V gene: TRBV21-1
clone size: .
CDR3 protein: CASTLQGGEGEQFF
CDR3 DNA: TGTGCCAGCACCCTACAGGGTGGTGAGGGTGAGCAGTTCTTC